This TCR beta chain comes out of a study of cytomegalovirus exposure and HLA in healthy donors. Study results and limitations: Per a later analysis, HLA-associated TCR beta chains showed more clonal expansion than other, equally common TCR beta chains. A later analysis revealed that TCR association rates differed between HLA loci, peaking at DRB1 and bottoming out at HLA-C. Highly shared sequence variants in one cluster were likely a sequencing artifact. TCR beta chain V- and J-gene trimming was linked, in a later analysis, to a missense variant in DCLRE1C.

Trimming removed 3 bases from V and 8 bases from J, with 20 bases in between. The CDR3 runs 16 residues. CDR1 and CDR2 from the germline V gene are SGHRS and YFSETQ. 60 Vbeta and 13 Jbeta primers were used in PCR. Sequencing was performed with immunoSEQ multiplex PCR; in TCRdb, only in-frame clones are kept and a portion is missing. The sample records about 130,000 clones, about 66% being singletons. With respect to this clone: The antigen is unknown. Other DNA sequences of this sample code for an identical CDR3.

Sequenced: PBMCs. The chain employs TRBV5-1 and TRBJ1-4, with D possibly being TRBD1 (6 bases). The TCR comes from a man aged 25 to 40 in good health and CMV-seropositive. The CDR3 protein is CASSSGPPGQREKLFF. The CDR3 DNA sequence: TGCGCCAGCAGCTCCGGTCCCCCGGGACAAAGAGAAAAACTGTTTTTT.